Listed below are T cell receptor beta chains from one sample, sequenced in a study of T cell changes during pregnancy in multiple sclerosis. The method was immunoSEQ multiplex PCR; TCRdb's version includes in-frame clones alone and lacks a portion of them. This table holds fewer than 45,000 clones, 90% found once. Sequenced here: CD8+ T cells from peripheral blood mononuclear cells, sampled in the first trimester of pregnancy. The source is a female donor with multiple sclerosis, enrolled in a pregnancy study. CDR3s include the opening cysteine and the closing phenylalanine or tryptophan. The D gene is left open where the match is weak. Size is stated for part of the rows, as once, few or many counts, or as a class when the clone is expanded.

v_call	d_call	j_call	clone_size	cdr3_nt	cdr3_aa
TRBV23-1	-	TRBJ2-6	-	TGCGCCAGCAGTCAATCGGAGGGATCTGGGGCCAACGTCCTGACTTTC	CASSQSEGSGANVLTF
TRBV9	-	TRBJ2-7	-	TGTGCCAGCAGCGAGACGGACGTTCTGGGGGGAACCCGATACGAGCAGTACTTC	CASSETDVLGGTRYEQYF
TRBV5-5	TRBD1	TRBJ1-2	-	TGTGCCAGCAGCTTCTTCCAGGGGGTGGGCTATGGCTACACCTTC	CASSFFQGVGYGYTF
TRBV4-2	-	TRBJ1-4	-	TGTGCCAGCAGCCAAGAAGGGGGGGGAGGGGATGAAAAACTGTTTTTT	CASSQEGGGGDEKLFF
TRBV4-1	TRBD2	TRBJ2-7	-	TGCGCCAGCAGCAGCGGGAGCCCCCACGAGCAGTACTTC	CASSSGSPHEQYF
TRBV19	TRBD2	TRBJ2-7	few	TGTGCCAGTAGTATAGGCCGACTAGCGGGGGTGACCTACGAGCAGTACTTC	CASSIGRLAGVTYEQYF
TRBV6-1	TRBD2	TRBJ2-5	once	TGTGCCAGCAGTGAAGTAGCGGGAGGGTGGGAGACCCAGTACTTC	CASSEVAGGWETQYF
TRBV7-2	TRBD2	TRBJ2-1	-	TGTGCCAGCAGCTTAAGTACTAGCGGGGAAACCTACAATGAGCAGTTCTTC	CASSLSTSGETYNEQFF
TRBV7-9	TRBD2	TRBJ2-2	-	TGTGCCAGCACCCCACTAGCGGGAGGGTTTGACACCGGGGAGCTGTTTTTT	CASTPLAGGFDTGELFF
TRBV19	TRBD1	TRBJ1-1	once	TGTGCCAGTAGTATCTGGGACAGGGGGAACACTGAAGCTTTCTTT	CASSIWDRGNTEAFF
TRBV29-1	TRBD1	TRBJ2-2	-	TGCAGCGCATATGGACAGGCCGGGGAGCTGTTTTTT	CSAYGQAGELFF
TRBV30	-	TRBJ2-7	-	TGTGCCTGGAGTGTACGGGACTACGAGCAGTACTTC	CAWSVRDYEQYF
TRBV2	-	TRBJ2-2	medium-sized	TGTGCCAGCAGTTCCGGAGAATTGTCACCCGGGGAGCTGTTTTTT	CASSSGELSPGELFF
TRBV5-1	TRBD1	TRBJ2-7	few	TGCGCCAGCAGCCTCAGGACAGGATCCTACGAGCAGTACTTC	CASSLRTGSYEQYF
TRBV27	-	TRBJ2-3	-	TGTGCCAGCAGTTTAATTAGCCGAAGCACAGATACGCAGTATTTT	CASSLISRSTDTQYF
TRBV7-9	-	TRBJ1-4	-	TGTGCCAGCAGCCCCCCCACAACTAATGAAAAACTGTTTTTT	CASSPPTTNEKLFF
TRBV9	-	TRBJ2-7	-	TGTGCCAGCAGCGGTGGACAGAGGCCAACCTACGAGCAGTACTTC	CASSGGQRPTYEQYF
TRBV27	-	TRBJ2-7	-	TGTGCCAGCAGTTTACTTCAGGGAAGTTTCTACGAGCAGTACTTC	CASSLLQGSFYEQYF
TRBV9	-	TRBJ1-4	-	TGTGCCAGCAGCACCTCAGGATTACCCTATGAAAAACTGTTTTTT	CASSTSGLPYEKLFF
TRBV11-2	-	TRBJ2-7	-	TGTGCCAGCAGCTTAGATCGTATCGACGAGCAGTACTTC	CASSLDRIDEQYF
TRBV9	-	TRBJ2-3	-	TGTGCCAGCAGCGTTAGACGGGGAGTCACAGATACGCAGTATTTT	CASSVRRGVTDTQYF
TRBV13	TRBD2	TRBJ2-7	-	TGTGCCAGCAGCTTGGGTACTAGCGGCTACGAGCAGTACTTC	CASSLGTSGYEQYF
TRBV5-4	-	TRBJ1-1	once	TGTGCCAGCAGCTTGGCTCCGAACACTGAAGCTTTCTTT	CASSLAPNTEAFF
TRBV2	-	TRBJ2-7	-	TGTGCCATTACAACCGGGACTTCCTCCTACGAGCAGTACTTC	CAITTGTSSYEQYF
TRBV30	-	TRBJ1-2	-	TGTGCCTGGAGTGTAGGGCGGGGCTATGGCTACACCTTC	CAWSVGRGYGYTF
TRBV27	-	TRBJ2-7	-	TGTGCCAGCGGAAATACAGGGCTCTACGAGCAGTACTTC	CASGNTGLYEQYF
TRBV4-2	TRBD2	TRBJ2-3	-	TGTGCCAGCAGCGAAGATAGCGGGGGGGGGTCGGATACGCAGTATTTT	CASSEDSGGGSDTQYF
TRBV9	-	TRBJ2-3	-	TGTGCCAGCAGCGTACGTAGCGCACACACAGATACGCAGTATTTT	CASSVRSAHTDTQYF
TRBV12-5	-	TRBJ1-5	-	TGTGCTAGTGGCCTGGACGGAGGAAATCAGCCCCAGCATTTT	CASGLDGGNQPQHF
TRBV6-5	TRBD1	TRBJ2-7	-	TGTGCCAGCTCATCCGGGACAGGGGCTCTCGAGCAGTACTTC	CASSSGTGALEQYF
TRBV29-1	TRBD1	TRBJ1-1	-	TGCAGCGCAGGACAGGCCGGGAATGAAGCTTTCTTT	CSAGQAGNEAFF
TRBV9	TRBD1	TRBJ2-2	-	TGTGCCAGCAGCGGCTGGGCAGCTCGACAGGGATTCACCGGGGAGCTGTTTTTT	CASSGWAARQGFTGELFF
TRBV7-6	TRBD1	TRBJ1-1	-	TGTGCCAGCAGCCCGGGGACAGGGATTCCCCCTTCGGGGACTGAAGCTTTCTTT	CASSPGTGIPPSGTEAFF
TRBV9	-	TRBJ2-1	-	TGTGCCAGCAGCGCGACTAGCAATGAGCAGTTCTTC	CASSATSNEQFF
TRBV7-2	-	TRBJ2-3	-	TGTGCCAGCAGCTTAGAATCAGGGAACCCCACAGATACGCAGTATTTT	CASSLESGNPTDTQYF
TRBV11-2	TRBD2	TRBJ2-5	-	TGTGCCAGCAGCTTAGCACATGGCGGGAGCCGAGAGACCCAGTACTTC	CASSLAHGGSRETQYF
TRBV9	TRBD2	TRBJ2-7	-	TGTGCCAGCAGCGTAGGGCTAGCGGGATCCTACGAGCAGTACTTC	CASSVGLAGSYEQYF
TRBV7-9	TRBD1	TRBJ2-7	-	TGTGCCAGCAGCTTAGGGGACAGGGGCTCCTACGAGCAGTACTTC	CASSLGDRGSYEQYF
TRBV29-1	TRBD2	TRBJ2-7	-	TGCAGCGTTGAAGGGCGAGGGACTAGCGCTGACTACGAGCAGTACTTC	CSVEGRGTSADYEQYF
TRBV7-3	TRBD2	TRBJ2-3	-	TGTGCCAGCAGCATAGCGGGGGGCACAGATACGCAGTATTTT	CASSIAGGTDTQYF
TRBV6-4	TRBD2	TRBJ2-3	-	TGTGCCAGCAGTCAGAAGGGCGGGGGGCCTACAGATACGCAGTATTTT	CASSQKGGGPTDTQYF
TRBV6-5	-	TRBJ1-2	-	TGTGCCAGCAGGAAGGGAGTAAACTATGGCTACACCTTC	CASRKGVNYGYTF
TRBV7-3	TRBD2	TRBJ2-3	-	TGTGCCAGCAGCTTAAGCGGGGGGGCGACAGATACGCAGTATTTT	CASSLSGGATDTQYF
TRBV6-6	TRBD1	TRBJ1-2	-	TGTGCCAGCAGTGGACAGGGGGGAGGGTCTGGCTACACCTTC	CASSGQGGGSGYTF
TRBV27	TRBD2	TRBJ2-2	-	TGTGCCAGCAGTTTAAACAGACTAGCGGGAGGACCCGGGGAGCTGTTTTTT	CASSLNRLAGGPGELFF
TRBV29-1	TRBD1	TRBJ2-5	-	TGCAGCCTACAGGGGCAAGAGACCCAGTACTTC	CSLQGQETQYF
TRBV10-3	-	TRBJ2-1	-	TGTGCCATCAGTGAGTCGACGACAGTCCATGAGCAGTTCTTC	CAISESTTVHEQFF
TRBV5-5	-	TRBJ2-1	-	TGTGCCAGCAGCCCACTACGGGATGAGCAGTTCTTC	CASSPLRDEQFF
TRBV19	TRBD1	TRBJ1-1	-	TGTGCCAGTAGTTATATGGGACAGGGGAACACTGAAGCTTTCTTT	CASSYMGQGNTEAFF
TRBV7-3	TRBD2	TRBJ2-1	-	TGTGCCAGCAGGCAGGACTCGGGCGGGGGTTCCTACAATGAGCAGTTCTTC	CASRQDSGGGSYNEQFF
TRBV29-1	TRBD1	TRBJ1-1	-	TGCAGCGTTGCGAGAGGGACAGGGGGGACTGAAGCTTTCTTT	CSVARGTGGTEAFF
TRBV4-3	TRBD1	TRBJ2-3	-	TGCGCCAGCAGCCAAGATCGGACAGGGGGGACAGATACGCAGTATTTT	CASSQDRTGGTDTQYF
TRBV6-6	TRBD2	TRBJ2-1	-	TGTGCCAGCAGTTACTCTACTAGCGGGAGTCGCAATGAGCAGTTCTTC	CASSYSTSGSRNEQFF
TRBV4-2	-	TRBJ2-7	medium-sized	TGTGCCAGCAGCCAAGATCAGCCTAGCGAGCCCTACGAGCAGTACTTC	CASSQDQPSEPYEQYF
TRBV10-1	TRBD2	TRBJ2-7	few	TGCGCCAGCTCGTACCGCCCTTTAGCGGGAGCCCTGTCCGAGCAGTACTTC	CASSYRPLAGALSEQYF
TRBV30	-	TRBJ2-1	-	TGTGCCCGTAGCGAGAGCTCCTACAATGAGCAGTTCTTC	CARSESSYNEQFF
TRBV9	-	TRBJ1-5	-	TGTGCCAGCAGCGTAGCGGGAAGCAATCAGCCCCAGCATTTT	CASSVAGSNQPQHF